The 2 T cell receptor beta chains below were found in one sample sequenced in a study of cytomegalovirus exposure and HLA in healthy donors. PCR amplification relied on 60 Vbeta primers (plus 13 Jbeta primers). Measured with immunoSEQ multiplex PCR; TCRdb has only the in-frame clones, and not every one. This sample contains approximately 52,000 clones. Sample: PBMCs. The receptors shown here come from a woman aged 55-70 years in good health and CMV-seropositive.

Concerning this clone: Its ends do not fully match the called genes, so a read error is possible. This CDR3 is also generated by other DNA sequences in the sample. The gene calls are TRBV18 and TRBJ2-1; TRBD2 might be the D (5 bases). Germline CDR1 and CDR2: KGHSH and LQKENI. The CDR3 runs to 15 residues. CDR3 region: CASSPLGVYDNEQFF. For the CDR3, the DNA is TGCGCCAGCTCACCACTCGGGGTCTACGACAATGAGCAGTTCTTC. Complete variable domain (other parts from reference TRBV18 and TRBJ2-1): NAGVMQNPRHLVRRRGQEARLRCSPMKGHSHVYWYRQLPEEGLKFMVYLQKENIIDESGMPKERFSAEFPKEGPSILRIQQVVRGDSAAYFCASSPLGVYDNEQFFGPGTRLTVL.

V gene TRBV5-1 combines with J gene TRBJ2-5, with 7 bases fitting TRBD2. The tail of the sequence fits TRBJ2-7 better, so the J call may be wrong. This CDR3 has 15 amino acids. CDR1 SGHRS and CDR2 YFSETQ come from the germline V gene. The CDR3 region has the DNA TGCGCCAGCAGCTTGACGGGGGGAAGGACGGGCGAGCAGTACTTC. Translation: CASSLTGGRTGEQYF.